The 12 T cell receptor beta chains in this list originate from one sample, sequenced in a study of T cell responses to AZD1222 COVID-19 vaccine. The table came from immunoSEQ multiplex PCR; TCRdb's copy has only in-frame clones and leaves some out. The top ten clones hold approximately 1.5% of a sample with fewer than 200,000 clones, around 94% of them seen once. Material: peripheral blood, obtained on day 0 of AZD1222 vaccination. The receptors come from an adult in good health.

For the CDR3, the DNA is TGTGCCAGCTCACCTCCGGTCACCCCAGTGAACACTGAAGCTTTCTTT. Translating it yields CASSPPVTPVNTEAFF. The J gene is TRBJ1-1, the V gene TRBV18; D not resolved. Trimming stripped 3 bases from V and 0 bases from J, with 14 bases between. Looked up from germline, CDR1 is KGHSH and CDR2 is LQKENI. CDR3 length: 16 residues.

This chain connects TRBV6-5 to TRBJ2-5; TRBD1 agrees at 7 bases. This CDR3 comprises 15 residues. The germline V gene has CDR1 MNHEY and CDR2 SVGAGI. V was clipped by 6 bases and J by 2 bases; unmatched bases: 9. Here the CDR3 reads CASSRKPGQQETQYF. For the CDR3, the DNA is TGTGCCAGCAGCCGGAAGCCGGGACAGCAAGAGACCCAGTACTTC.

The rearrangement uses TRBV5-1 and TRBJ1-5, with D perhaps matching TRBD1 (6 bases). V dropped 4 bases and J dropped 5 bases, with 13 bases sitting between them. Per germline, CDR1 SGHRS and CDR2 YFSETQ. The CDR3 totals 14 residues. CDR3 DNA: TGCGCCAGCAGCCAGACAGGTACCGATCAGCCCCAGCATTTT. Translating gives CASSQTGTDQPQHF. Combining the CDR3 with reference TRBV5-1 and TRBJ1-5 gives the whole variable domain KAGVTQTPRYLIKTRGQQVTLSCSPISGHRSVSWYQQTPGQGLQFLFEYFSETQRNKGNFPGRFSGRQFSNSRSEMNVSTLELGDSALYLCASSQTGTDQPQHFGDGTRLSIL.

This chain joins TRBV2 and TRBJ2-5; the D gene could be TRBD1 or TRBD2 (6 bases each). From germline, CDR1 is SNHLY and CDR2 FYNNEI. V shed 8 bases and J shed 1 base, with 14 bases lying between them. The CDR3 totals 14 residues. CDR3 DNA: TGTGCCAGCGGCGCACAGGGAGGCCAAGAGACCCAGTACTTC. It codes for CASGAQGGQETQYF.

The V and J genes are TRBV7-2 and TRBJ2-5, with a weak D call TRBD2 (5 bases). V was shortened by 5 bases and J by 2 bases, with 9 bases between the two germline ends. The CDR3 is made up of 13 amino acids. Germline CDR1 is SGHTA and CDR2 is FQGNSA. For the CDR3, the DNA is TGTGCCAGCAGCCCCCAGCGGCAAGAGACCCAGTACTTC. Translation: CASSPQRQETQYF.

This chain links TRBV7-8 with TRBJ1-1; D may be TRBD1 (5 bases). V dropped 1 base and J dropped 1 base, with 10 bases sitting between them. CDR1 is SGHVS and CDR2 is FQNEAQ in the germline V gene. The CDR3 has 15 amino acids. Here the CDR3 DNA reads TGTGCCAGCAGCTTAGTTGGGGGGGGGAACACTGAAGCTTTCTTT. This translates into CASSLVGGGNTEAFF.

The chain joins TRBV6-6 to TRBJ2-6; the match to TRBD2 covers 14 bases. Germline trimming cut 5 bases from V and 3 bases from J; bases unmatched to any gene: 3. This CDR3 has 17 amino acids. Germline V gene data show CDR1 as MNHNY and CDR2 as SVGAGI (reference sequence). The CDR3 bases are TGTGCCAGCAGTCGGGGACTAGCGGGGGATGGGGCCAACGTCCTGACTTTC. This translates into CASSRGLAGDGANVLTF.

The gene calls are TRBV7-9 and TRBJ2-3; tentative D call: TRBD1 (6 bases). The CDR3 has 15 amino acids. CDR1 and CDR2 (germline): SEHNR, FQNEAQ (reference sequence). The V gene lost 5 bases and the J gene lost 2 bases, with 14 bases spanning the gap. The CDR3 DNA sequence: TGTGCCAGCAGCGTCTCACAGGGCAACACAGATACGCAGTATTTT. Its protein product is CASSVSQGNTDTQYF.

The V gene is TRBV10-3, the J gene TRBJ1-2; TRBD1 aligns across 7 bases. V shed 2 bases and J 7 bases; nucleotides not matched to a gene: 7. Germline V lookup: CDR1 ENHRY, CDR2 SYGVKD. The CDR3 spans 14 residues. The CDR3 reads CAISEGRQGGGYTF. CDR3 sequence (DNA): TGTGCCATCAGTGAGGGACGACAGGGCGGTGGCTACACCTTC.

A few counts support this clone. This rearrangement joins TRBV24-1 to TRBJ1-1, with TRBD1 matching 7 bases. This CDR3 has 17 amino acids. V shed 4 bases, J shed 3 bases, and the junction held 13 bases outside the gene matches. Germline CDR1 is KGHDR and CDR2 is SFDVKD. Written as DNA, the CDR3 is TGTGCCACCAGTGACTCCCGACAGGGAAGAGCGGACACTGAAGCTTTCTTT. Amino acids: CATSDSRQGRADTEAFF.

CDR3 nucleotides: TGTGCCAGCAGCTTAGCGGGACAGGACTACACCTTC. Encoded protein: CASSLAGQDYTF. This chain uses TRBV7-2 with TRBJ1-2, with 8 bases lining up with TRBD1. Germline lookup yields CDR1 SGHTA and CDR2 FQGNSA. The CDR3 has 12 residues. The V segment lost 0 bases and the J segment 10 bases; nucleotides outside the gene matches: 1.

The chain carries TRBV5-4 and TRBJ1-4; 9 bases align to TRBD1. Germline loops: CDR1 SGHNT, CDR2 YYREEE (reference sequence). The J segment lost 3 bases and the V segment lost 4 bases, leaving 4 bases of the junction unmatched. CDR3 size: 15 residues. The CDR3 bases are TGTGCCAGCAGCCGGGGACAGGGTCCTAATGAAAAACTGTTTTTT. Translating gives CASSRGQGPNEKLFF.